This TCR beta chain was obtained from a study of CD8+ T cells in alopecia areata. The wider study: Female C3H/HeJ mice aged about 7-10 weeks received skin from roughly 6-12-month-old C3H/HeJ donors with spontaneous alopecia. Findings of the study overall: Normal-skin resident alphabeta T cells also appear among scalp sample sequences.

The sorting of pooled cutaneous lymph node cells relied on CD4, CD8alpha, NKG2D, NKG2ACE and other markers. Worth noting for this clone: Its matching antigen is unknown. Gene names are mouse gene names. The read stops 4 residues short of the end of the CDR3; the missing end is completed from the germline J gene.

Sequencing templates came from extracted RNA that was reverse transcribed into cDNA. Here immunoSEQ multiplex PCR was the method, and the copy in TCRdb shows in-frame clones only, minus some. The sample includes 250,000 or so clones, none of them occurring once. This CDR3 spans 14 amino acids. Looked up from germline, CDR1 is NSHNY and CDR2 is SYGAGN. V was clipped by 2 bases and J by 4 bases, with 9 bases between them. Sequences were obtained from CD4+ T cells sorted from a lymph node. This chain joins TRBV13-1 and TRBJ2-2; maybe TRBD2 (5 bases). The origin of this receptor is a C3H/HeJ mouse with alopecia areata. These mice share the MHC haplotype H2-k. The CDR3 DNA, read in part, is TGTGCCAGCAGTGACTGGGCAGGCACCGGG. Translation: CASSDWAGTG. From start to end, the CDR3 is CASSDWAGTGQLYF.